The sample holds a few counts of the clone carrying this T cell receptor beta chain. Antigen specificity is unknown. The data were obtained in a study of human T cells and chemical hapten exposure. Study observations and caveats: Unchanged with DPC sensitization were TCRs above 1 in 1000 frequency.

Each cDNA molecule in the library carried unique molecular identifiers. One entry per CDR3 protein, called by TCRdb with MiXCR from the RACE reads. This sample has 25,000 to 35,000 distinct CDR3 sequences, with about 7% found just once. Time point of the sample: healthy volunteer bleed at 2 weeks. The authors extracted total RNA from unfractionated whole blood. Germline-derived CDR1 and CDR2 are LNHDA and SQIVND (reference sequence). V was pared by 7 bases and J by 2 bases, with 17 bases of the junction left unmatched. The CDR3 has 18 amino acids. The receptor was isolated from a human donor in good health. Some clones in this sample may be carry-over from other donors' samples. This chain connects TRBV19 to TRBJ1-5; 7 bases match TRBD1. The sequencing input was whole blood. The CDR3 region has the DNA TGTGCCAGTACCCCCCAGGGGGAAGTGGTTAGTGGCAATCAGCCCCAGCATTTT. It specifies CASTPQGEVVSGNQPQHF. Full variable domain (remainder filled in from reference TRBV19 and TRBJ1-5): DGGITQSPKYLFRKEGQNVTLSCEQNLNHDAMYWYRQDPGQGLRLIYYSQIVNDFQKGDIAEGYSVSREKKESFPLTVTSAQKNPTAFYLCASTPQGEVVSGNQPQHFGDGTRLSIL.